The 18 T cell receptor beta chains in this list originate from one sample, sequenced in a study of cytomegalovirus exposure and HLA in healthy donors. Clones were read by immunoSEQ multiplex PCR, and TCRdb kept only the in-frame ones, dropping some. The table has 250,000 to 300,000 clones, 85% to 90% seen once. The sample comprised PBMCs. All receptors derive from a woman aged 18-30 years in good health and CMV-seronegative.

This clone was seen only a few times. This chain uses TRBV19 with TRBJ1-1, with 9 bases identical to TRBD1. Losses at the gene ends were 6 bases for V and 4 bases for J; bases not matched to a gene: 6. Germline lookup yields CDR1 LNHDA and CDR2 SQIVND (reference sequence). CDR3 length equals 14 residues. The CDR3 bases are TGTGCCAGTAGAGGGTACAGGGGGCTCACTGAAGCTTTCTTT. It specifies CASRGYRGLTEAFF.

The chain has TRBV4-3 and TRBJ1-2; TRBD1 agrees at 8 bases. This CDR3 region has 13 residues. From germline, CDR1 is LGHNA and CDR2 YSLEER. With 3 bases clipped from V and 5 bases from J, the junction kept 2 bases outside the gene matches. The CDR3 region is CASSHGQGYGYTF. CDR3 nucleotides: TGCGCCAGCAGCCACGGACAGGGATATGGCTACACCTTC.

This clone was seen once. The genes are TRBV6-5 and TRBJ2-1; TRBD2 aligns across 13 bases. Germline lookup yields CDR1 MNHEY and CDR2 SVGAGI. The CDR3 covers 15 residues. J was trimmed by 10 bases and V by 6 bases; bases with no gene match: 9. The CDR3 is CASRRTSGGASEQFF. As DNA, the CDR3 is TGTGCCAGCAGGCGCACTAGCGGGGGGGCCAGCGAGCAGTTCTTC.

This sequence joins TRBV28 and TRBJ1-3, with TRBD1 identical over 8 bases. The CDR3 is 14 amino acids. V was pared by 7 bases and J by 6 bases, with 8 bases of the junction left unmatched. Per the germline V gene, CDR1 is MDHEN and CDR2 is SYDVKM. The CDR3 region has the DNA TGTGCCAGCACCATGACAGGGGTCGAAAACACCATATATTTT. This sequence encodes CASTMTGVENTIYF.

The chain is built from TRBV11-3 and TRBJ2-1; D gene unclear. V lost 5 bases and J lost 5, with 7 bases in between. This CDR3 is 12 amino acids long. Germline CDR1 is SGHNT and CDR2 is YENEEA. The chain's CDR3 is CASSLADNEQFF. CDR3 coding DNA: TGTGCCAGCAGCCTGGCCGACAATGAGCAGTTCTTC.

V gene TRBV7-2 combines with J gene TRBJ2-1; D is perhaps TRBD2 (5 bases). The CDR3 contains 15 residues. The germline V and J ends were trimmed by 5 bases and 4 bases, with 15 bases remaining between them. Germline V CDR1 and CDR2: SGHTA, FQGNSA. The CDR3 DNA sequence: TGTGCCAGCAGCCCCGCCCACGGGAAATACAATGAGCAGTTCTTC. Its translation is CASSPAHGKYNEQFF.

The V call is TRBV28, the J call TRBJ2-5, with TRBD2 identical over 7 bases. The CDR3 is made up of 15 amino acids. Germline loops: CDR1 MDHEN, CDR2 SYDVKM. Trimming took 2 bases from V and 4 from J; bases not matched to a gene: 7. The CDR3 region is CASSLGGESRETQYF. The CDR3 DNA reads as TGTGCCAGCAGTTTAGGGGGGGAGTCCAGAGAGACCCAGTACTTC.

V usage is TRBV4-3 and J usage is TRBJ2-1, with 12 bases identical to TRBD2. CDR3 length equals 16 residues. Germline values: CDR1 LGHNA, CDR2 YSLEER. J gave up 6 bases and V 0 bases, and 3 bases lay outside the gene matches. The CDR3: CASSQEPSGGANEQFF. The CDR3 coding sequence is TGCGCCAGCAGCCAAGAACCTAGCGGGGGGGCCAATGAGCAGTTCTTC.

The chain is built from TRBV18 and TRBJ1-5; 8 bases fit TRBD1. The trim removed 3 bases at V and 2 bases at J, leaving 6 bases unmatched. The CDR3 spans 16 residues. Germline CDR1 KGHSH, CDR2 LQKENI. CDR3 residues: CASSPAGTGRNQPQHF. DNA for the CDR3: TGTGCCAGCTCACCTGCCGGGACAGGACGCAATCAGCCCCAGCATTTT.

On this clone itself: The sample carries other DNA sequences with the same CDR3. The CDR3 nucleotides read TGCGCCAGCAGCTTGGGGGGCTCCCAAGAGACCCAGTACTTC. Protein: CASSLGGSQETQYF. The chain links TRBV5-1 to TRBJ2-5; D might be TRBD1 (5 bases). The CDR3 consists of 14 residues. V lost 0 bases and J lost 1, with 7 bases in between. Germline V lookup: CDR1 SGHRS, CDR2 YFSETQ.

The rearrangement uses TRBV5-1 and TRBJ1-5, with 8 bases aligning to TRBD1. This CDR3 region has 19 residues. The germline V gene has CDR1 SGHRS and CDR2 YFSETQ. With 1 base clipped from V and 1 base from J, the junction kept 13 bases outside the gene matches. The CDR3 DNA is TGCGCCAGCAGCTTGCTAAGTCCCGGACAGGGACTAAGCAATCAGCCCCAGCATTTT. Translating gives CASSLLSPGQGLSNQPQHF.

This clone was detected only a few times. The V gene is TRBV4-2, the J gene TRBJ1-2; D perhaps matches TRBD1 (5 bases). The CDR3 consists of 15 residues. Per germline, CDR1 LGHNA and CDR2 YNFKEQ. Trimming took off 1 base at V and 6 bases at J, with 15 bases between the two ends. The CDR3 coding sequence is TGTGCCAGCAGCCAAGGCACAGGCCAGCTCGATGGCTACACCTTC. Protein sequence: CASSQGTGQLDGYTF.

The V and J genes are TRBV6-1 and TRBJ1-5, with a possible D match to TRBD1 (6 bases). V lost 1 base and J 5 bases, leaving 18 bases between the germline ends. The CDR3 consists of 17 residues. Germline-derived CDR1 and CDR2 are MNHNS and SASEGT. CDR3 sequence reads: CASSEVYRVPLDQPQHF. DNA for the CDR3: TGTGCCAGCAGTGAAGTGTACAGGGTCCCTTTAGATCAGCCCCAGCATTTT.

DNA of the CDR3: TGTGCCAGCAGTTTACAGGGGTCTGGCTACACCTTC. Translated, it gives CASSLQGSGYTF. The V gene is TRBV21-1, the J gene TRBJ1-2; the table's D call, TRBD1, has no DNA check behind it. TRBV21-1 is a documented pseudogene. This CDR3 is built from 12 residues.

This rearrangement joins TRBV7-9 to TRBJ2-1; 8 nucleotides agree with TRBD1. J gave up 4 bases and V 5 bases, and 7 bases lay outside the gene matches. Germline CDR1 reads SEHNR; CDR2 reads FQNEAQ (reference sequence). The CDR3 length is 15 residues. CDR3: CASSHRDRRYNEQFF. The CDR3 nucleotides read TGTGCCAGCAGCCACCGGGACAGGCGATACAATGAGCAGTTCTTC. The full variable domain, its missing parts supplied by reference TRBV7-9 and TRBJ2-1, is DTGVSQNPRHKITKRGQNVTFRCDPISEHNRLYWYRQTLGQGPEFLTYFQNEAQLEKSRLLSDRFSAERPKGSFSTLEIQRTEQGDSAMYLCASSHRDRRYNEQFFGPGTRLTVL.

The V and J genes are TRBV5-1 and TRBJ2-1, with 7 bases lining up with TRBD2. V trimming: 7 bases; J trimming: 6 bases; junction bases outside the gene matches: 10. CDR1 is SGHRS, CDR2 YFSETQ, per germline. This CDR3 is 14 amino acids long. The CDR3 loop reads CASSPGGGGNEQFF. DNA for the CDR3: TGCGCCAGCTCCCCGGGGGGAGGAGGCAATGAGCAGTTCTTC.

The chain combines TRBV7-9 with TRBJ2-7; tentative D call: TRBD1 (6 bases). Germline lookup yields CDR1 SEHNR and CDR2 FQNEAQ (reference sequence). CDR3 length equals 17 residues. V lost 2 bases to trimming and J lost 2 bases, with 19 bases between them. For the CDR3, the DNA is TGTGCCAGCAGCTTATTGAGTCAGGGGCCCTACCCCTACGAGCAGTACGTC. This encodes CASSLLSQGPYPYEQYV.

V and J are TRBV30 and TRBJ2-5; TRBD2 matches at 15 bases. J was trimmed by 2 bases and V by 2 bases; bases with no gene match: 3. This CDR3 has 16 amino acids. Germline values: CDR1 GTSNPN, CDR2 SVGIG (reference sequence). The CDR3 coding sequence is TGTGCCTGGAGTTTTGGACTAGCGGGGGGGCAAGAGACCCAGTACTTC. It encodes CAWSFGLAGGQETQYF.